The 17 T cell receptor beta chains presented below share a single source sample, sequenced in a study of early T cells in non-severe SARS-CoV-2 infection. One entry per CDR3 protein results from TCRdb running MiXCR on the 5' RACE reads. This sample has some 62,000 distinct CDR3 sequences; roughly 8.8% occur once, and the top ten carry roughly 1.2%. The sequencing sample was made of whole blood. The receptors were gathered from an adult who was a healthcare worker with PCR-confirmed SARS-CoV-2 infection or an uninfected control (not recorded which).

This clonotype was observed a few times. The chain combines TRBV7-9 with TRBJ2-5; either TRBD1 or TRBD2 may supply D (5 bases each). Trimming took off 5 bases at V and 5 bases at J, with 21 bases between the two ends. The CDR3 is 16 residues long. Germline CDR1 is SEHNR and CDR2 is FQNEAQ (reference sequence). DNA for the CDR3: TGTGCCAGCAGCCAGAGGGGAAGCCCCAGGAGGGAGACCCAGTACTTC. Its protein is CASSQRGSPRRETQYF. The complete variable domain, with remaining parts taken from reference TRBV7-9 and TRBJ2-5, reads DTGVSQNPRHKITKRGQNVTFRCDPISEHNRLYWYRQTLGQGPEFLTYFQNEAQLEKSRLLSDRFSAERPKGSFSTLEIQRTEQGDSAMYLCASSQRGSPRRETQYFGPGTRLLVL.

This chain links TRBV3-1 with TRBJ1-1; perhaps TRBD1 as D (5 bases). Germline lookup yields CDR1 LGHDT and CDR2 YNNKEL (reference sequence). This CDR3 has 14 amino acids. V dropped 0 bases and J dropped 1 base, with 6 bases sitting between them. The CDR3 sequence: CASSQEQENTEAFF. The CDR3 DNA reads TGTGCCAGCAGCCAAGAACAGGAGAACACTGAAGCTTTCTTT.

This clonotype appeared a few times. The gene calls are TRBV12-3 or TRBV12-4 and TRBJ1-1, with D perhaps TRBD1 (5 bases). The CDR3 length is 14 residues. With 3 bases removed from V and 5 bases from J, the gap between germline ends came to 13 bases. The CDR3 region has the DNA TGTGCCAGCAGTTTTGAGGGGTTAGGAACTGAAGCTTTCTTT. It is translated as CASSFEGLGTEAFF.

CDR3 DNA: TGTGCCAGCAGCCGATTAGACTCCTGGCTGTTCTTC. This gives the protein CASSRLDSWLFF. This chain uses TRBV3-1 with TRBJ2-1; D not certain. Deletions cut 4 bases from V and 15 bases from J, with 16 bases between. Germline V gives CDR1 LGHDT, CDR2 YNNKEL (reference sequence). CDR3 length: 12 amino acids.

This clonotype was seen at least ten times. The chain couples TRBV14 to TRBJ2-7; the match to TRBD2 covers 8 bases. With V trimmed by 4 bases and J by 2 bases, 4 bases remained unmatched. The CDR3 spans 14 residues. Germline V gives CDR1 SGHDN, CDR2 FVKESK. CDR3 coding DNA: TGTGCCAGCAGCCGAGGAGCGGGGGCCTACGAGCAGTACGTC. Translation gives CASSRGAGAYEQYV.

There are many counts of this clonotype. The J gene is TRBJ2-7, the V gene TRBV6-6; TRBD1 agrees at 7 bases. Germline values: CDR1 MNHNY, CDR2 SVGAGI (reference sequence). V dropped 5 bases and J dropped 6; count of bases not matched to a gene: 10. The CDR3 totals 14 residues. The CDR3 bases are TGTGCCAGCAGTAGGGCTGAGGGGGCGCGCGAGCAGTACGTC. It specifies CASSRAEGAREQYV.

The table lists this clonotype with many counts. The CDR3 DNA is TGCAGCGTTGATTATTGGACAGATACGCAGTATTTT. This codes for CSVDYWTDTQYF. V usage is TRBV29-1 and J usage is TRBJ2-3, with D uncertain. V dropped 3 bases and J dropped 3 bases, with 7 bases sitting between them. Per the germline V gene, CDR1 is SQVTM and CDR2 is ANQGSEA. The CDR3 extends over 12 amino acids.

The chain employs TRBV29-1 and TRBJ2-2, with D possibly being TRBD1 (5 bases). The CDR3 sequence is 14 residues long. Germline values: CDR1 SQVTM, CDR2 ANQGSEA. V was shortened by 4 bases and J by 1 base, with 10 bases between the two germline ends. The CDR3 DNA sequence: TGCAGCGTTGTCCCCAGGGTGAACACCGGGGAGCTGTTTTTT. Protein product: CSVVPRVNTGELFF.

This chain connects TRBV7-2 to TRBJ2-4; TRBD1 aligns across 7 bases. This CDR3 comprises 14 residues. Trimming cost V 5 bases and J 9 bases; bases outside gene matches: 10. Germline CDR1 and CDR2: SGHTA and FQGNSA. The CDR3 DNA is TGTGCCAGCAGCCTCGCCCTACAGGGGTCCATTCAGTACTTC. Translation gives CASSLALQGSIQYF.

This clonotype turned up a few times. This chain uses TRBV4-2 with TRBJ2-3; D possibly corresponds to TRBD1 (5 bases). CDR1 LGHNA and CDR2 YNFKEQ come from the germline V gene. The V end was cut by 0 bases, the J end by 0 bases, with 10 bases between. CDR3 length: 16 residues. CDR3 in amino acids: CASSQETQVSTDTQYF. The CDR3 DNA sequence: TGTGCCAGCAGCCAAGAAACACAGGTTAGCACAGATACGCAGTATTTT.

This clonotype was recorded a few times. V is TRBV20-1 and J is TRBJ1-2; no reliable D call. The V gene's germline CDR1 is DFQATT and CDR2 SNEGSKA (reference sequence). Trimming removed 2 bases from V and 5 bases from J, with 9 bases in between. The CDR3 is 12 residues long. CDR3 nucleotides: TGCAGTGCTAGATCGGAGGATTATGGCTACACCTTC. Its translation: CSARSEDYGYTF.

The rearrangement uses TRBV6-1 and TRBJ2-7; D not certain. Germline CDR1 and CDR2: MNHNS and SASEGT. V was trimmed by 1 base and J by 3 bases, leaving 7 bases between them. CDR3 length: 13 residues. CDR3 amino acids: CASSEGSLYEQYV. For the CDR3, the DNA is TGTGCCAGCAGTGAAGGAAGCCTCTACGAGCAGTACGTC.

This clonotype appeared a few times. The CDR3 DNA reads TGTGCCAGCAGCTTAGATGGGGGAGTTGGCGAGCAGTACGTC. It codes for CASSLDGGVGEQYV. The rearrangement links TRBV5-4 to TRBJ2-7, with D perhaps assigned TRBD1 or TRBD2 (5 bases each). Germline V CDR1 and CDR2: SGHNT, YYREEE (reference sequence). The V end lost 2 bases, the J end lost 6 bases, and 15 bases lay between the germline ends. This CDR3 is 14 amino acids long.

V gene TRBV14 combines with J gene TRBJ2-3, with 7 bases identical to TRBD1. In germline, CDR1 is SGHDN, CDR2 FVKESK. This CDR3 has 14 amino acids. Losses at the gene ends were 3 bases for V and 3 bases for J; bases not matched to a gene: 3. In DNA form, the CDR3 reads TGTGCCAGCAGCCACGGGACAGTTACAGATACGCAGTATTTT. Translated, it gives CASSHGTVTDTQYF.

Only a few counts were recorded for this clonotype. The J gene is TRBJ2-1, the V gene TRBV12-3 or TRBV12-4; 11 nucleotides align to TRBD2. V was pared by 3 bases and J by 6 bases, with 4 bases of the junction left unmatched. This CDR3 contains 15 residues. In DNA form, the CDR3 reads TGTGCCAGCAGTTTTGGGGGGACTAGCGGCAATGAGCAGTTCTTC. Amino acids: CASSFGGTSGNEQFF.

In its sample, this clonotype was seen many times. The chain joins TRBV29-1 to TRBJ2-1, with D maybe TRBD1 (6 bases). The CDR3 runs 15 residues. Germline assignment: CDR1 SQVTM and CDR2 ANQGSEA. The CDR3, as DNA: TGCAGTTTGGGGGCAGGGGCAGTTTCCTACAATGAGCAGTTCTTC. Its translation is CSLGAGAVSYNEQFF.

This clonotype was detected a few times. The chain couples TRBV20-1 to TRBJ2-3; 7 nucleotides agree with TRBD1. CDR1 and CDR2 (germline): DFQATT, SNEGSKA (reference sequence). V shed 2 bases and J 0 bases; nucleotides not matched to a gene: 2. This CDR3 is built from 14 residues. The CDR3 loop reads CSARYRGSTDTQYF. The CDR3 bases are TGCAGTGCTAGATACAGGGGTAGCACAGATACGCAGTATTTT.